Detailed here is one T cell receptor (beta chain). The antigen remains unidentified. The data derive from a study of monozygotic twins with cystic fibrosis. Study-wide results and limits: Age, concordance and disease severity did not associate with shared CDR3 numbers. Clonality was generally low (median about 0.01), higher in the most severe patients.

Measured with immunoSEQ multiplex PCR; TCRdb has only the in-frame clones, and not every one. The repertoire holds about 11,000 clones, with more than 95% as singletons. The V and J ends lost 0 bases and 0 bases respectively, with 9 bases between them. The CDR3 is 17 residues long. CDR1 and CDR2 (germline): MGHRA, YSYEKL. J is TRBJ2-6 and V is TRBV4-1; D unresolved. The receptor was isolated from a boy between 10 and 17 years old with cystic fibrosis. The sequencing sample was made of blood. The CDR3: CASSQEYRSSGANVLTF. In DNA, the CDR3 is TGCGCCAGCAGCCAAGAATACAGAAGCTCTGGGGCCAACGTCCTGACTTTC.